These 30 T cell receptor beta chains share one sample of origin, sequenced in a study of human T cells and chemical hapten exposure. TCRdb ran MiXCR on the RACE reads and lists one entry per CDR3 protein. The data hold 120,000 or so distinct CDR3 sequences, with about 14% observed a single time. The time point was: pre-sensitization, week 0. Treatment described: therapeutic diphenylcyclopropenone sensitization with weekly scalp DPC. The sample was whole blood, taken in connection with sensitization to the hapten diphenylcyclopropenone (DPC). Receptors originate from a woman aged 18-35 years with alopecia areata. Some clones in this sample may be carry-over from other donors' samples.

This clonotype was found a few times. The chain uses TRBV2 and TRBJ2-7, with 11 bases identical to TRBD1. CDR3 length: 17 amino acids. The junction had 10 bases not matched to a gene; V was cut back by 6 bases and J by 0 bases. Germline CDR1 and CDR2: SNHLY and FYNNEI. In DNA form, the CDR3 reads TGTGCCAGCAGCCCTGCGAGGGACAGGGGGTCCTCCTACGAGCAGTACTTC. This encodes CASSPARDRGSSYEQYF.

The V and J genes are TRBV11-2 and TRBJ1-1; 8 bases fit TRBD1. V was pared by 5 bases and J by 4 bases, with 6 bases of the junction left unmatched. Germline-derived CDR1 and CDR2 are SGHAT and FQNNGV. There are 14 residues in the CDR3. The CDR3 coding sequence is TGTGCCAGCAGCATCCGGACAGGGAGCACTGAAGCTTTCTTT. Residues: CASSIRTGSTEAFF. The entire variable domain, with the rest obtained from reference TRBV11-2 and TRBJ1-1, is as follows: EAGVAQSPRYKIIEKRQSVAFWCNPISGHATLYWYQQILGQGPKLLIQFQNNGVVDDSQLPKDRFSAERLKGVDSTLKIQPAKLEDSAVYLCASSIRTGSTEAFFGQGTRLTVV.

The V gene is TRBV7-6, the J gene TRBJ2-5; D ambiguous. This CDR3 has 15 amino acids. V lost 5 bases and J lost 0, with 13 bases in between. Looked up from germline, CDR1 is SGHVS and CDR2 is FNYEAQ. CDR3 bases: TGTGCCAGCAGCCCAAGGGCCATGGACCAAGAGACCCAGTACTTC. Its translation: CASSPRAMDQETQYF.

This clonotype was picked up a small number of times. The V gene is TRBV29-1, the J gene TRBJ2-7; 10 bases are shared with TRBD1. The junction had 16 bases not matched to a gene; V was cut back by 4 bases and J by 7 bases. Germline CDR1 reads SQVTM; CDR2 reads ANQGSEA. The CDR3 covers 16 residues. The CDR3 coding sequence is TGCAGCGTTGGGGGACAGGGGTCCCTCTTCCTGGGGGAGCAGTACTTC. The encoded protein is CSVGGQGSLFLGEQYF.

V gene TRBV5-5 combines with J gene TRBJ2-3; 9 bases align to TRBD1. Germline loops: CDR1 SGHKS, CDR2 YYEKEE (reference sequence). The CDR3 runs to 16 residues. V shed 3 bases and J 4 bases; nucleotides not matched to a gene: 9. The chain's CDR3 is CASSSRDRDLSDTQYF. CDR3 sequence (DNA): TGTGCCAGCAGCTCCCGGGACAGGGATCTTTCAGATACGCAGTATTTT.

The genes are TRBV20-1 and TRBJ2-1; D tentatively reads TRBD1 or TRBD2 (6 bases each). CDR1 DFQATT and CDR2 SNEGSKA come from the germline V gene (reference sequence). The CDR3 runs to 15 residues. Between the trimmed V and J ends, which lost 8 bases and 0 bases, there was a span of 17 bases. The CDR3 spells CSTFSGALSYNEQFF. The CDR3 DNA reads TGCAGTACCTTCTCGGGGGCCCTCTCCTACAATGAGCAGTTCTTC.

The rearrangement uses TRBV20-1 and TRBJ1-1; the match to TRBD1 covers 8 bases. J was trimmed by 1 base and V by 2 bases; bases with no gene match: 3. CDR1 is DFQATT, CDR2 SNEGSKA, per germline (reference sequence). This CDR3 spans 14 amino acids. The DNA of the CDR3 is TGCAGTGCTAGAATTGGGACAGGGAACACTGAAGCTTTCTTT. Amino acid sequence: CSARIGTGNTEAFF.

The chain employs TRBV19 and TRBJ2-1, with D unclear. CDR3 length: 12 residues. Germline V lookup: CDR1 LNHDA, CDR2 SQIVND (reference sequence). V dropped 5 bases and J dropped 12 bases, with 14 bases sitting between them. The CDR3 region is CASSYLTERQFF. DNA for the CDR3: TGTGCCAGTAGTTATTTGACTGAGAGGCAGTTCTTC.

There are many counts of this clonotype. The chain uses TRBV5-1 and TRBJ1-1; the D gene is possibly TRBD1 (6 bases). The CDR3 is 15 amino acids. V was trimmed by 3 bases and J by 1 base, leaving 13 bases between them. The germline gives CDR1 SGHRS, CDR2 YFSETQ. The CDR3 region has the DNA TGCGCCAGCAGCTGGGGGACATACACGAACACTGAAGCTTTCTTT. This encodes CASSWGTYTNTEAFF. The full variable domain, completed using reference TRBV5-1 and TRBJ1-1, is KAGVTQTPRYLIKTRGQQVTLSCSPISGHRSVSWYQQTPGQGLQFLFEYFSETQRNKGNFPGRFSGRQFSNSRSEMNVSTLELGDSALYLCASSWGTYTNTEAFFGQGTRLTVV.

This clonotype was found many times. This chain connects TRBV6-1 to TRBJ1-1, with D possibly matching TRBD1 (5 bases). Germline CDR1 MNHNS, CDR2 SASEGT. The CDR3 has 14 amino acids. CDR3 loop: CATKRGWMNTEAFF. The CDR3 bases are TGTGCTACCAAAAGGGGCTGGATGAACACTGAAGCTTTCTTT.

Note on this clonotype: A single base separates this from a much larger clone, so it may be a read error. This rearrangement joins TRBV7-2 to TRBJ2-5, with no clear D. With 5 bases removed from V and 2 bases from J, the gap between germline ends came to 9 bases. Germline-derived CDR1 and CDR2 are SGHTA and FQGNSA. CDR3 length equals 13 residues. CDR3: CASSLSTQETQYF. Here the CDR3 DNA reads TGTGCCAGCAGCCTTAGCACGCAAGAGACCCAGTACTTC.

This clonotype has a count of ten or more. V usage is TRBV6-2 or TRBV6-3 and J usage is TRBJ2-7; D unresolved. The CDR3 runs to 11 residues. V was shortened by 4 bases and J by 2 bases, with 3 bases between the two germline ends. Germline values: CDR1 MNHEY, CDR2 SVGEGT. CDR3 nucleotide sequence: TGTGCCAGCAGTTCTACCTACGAGCAGTACTTC. Encoded protein: CASSSTYEQYF.

Here the CDR3 DNA reads TGTGCCAGCAGTCTCAGACCAAGACAGGGACAAGCCAAAAACATTCAGTACTTC. Protein sequence: CASSLRPRQGQAKNIQYF. V usage is TRBV27 and J usage is TRBJ2-4; 7 bases map to TRBD1. Germline V gene sequence: CDR1 MNHEY, CDR2 SMNVEV (reference sequence). The CDR3 sequence is 18 residues long. V was pared by 5 bases and J by 0 bases, with 13 bases of the junction left unmatched.

The V and J genes are TRBV5-4 and TRBJ1-2; D is perhaps TRBD1 (6 bases). Germline CDR1 SGHNT, CDR2 YYREEE (reference sequence). V was cut by 0 bases and J by 0 bases, with 6 bases left in between. The CDR3 length is 14 residues. The chain's CDR3 is CASSLGDTNYGYTF. DNA for the CDR3: TGTGCCAGCAGCTTGGGGGACACTAACTATGGCTACACCTTC.

V usage is TRBV7-9 and J usage is TRBJ2-2; no definite D call. The V gene's germline CDR1 is SEHNR and CDR2 FQNEAQ (reference sequence). Trimming shortened V by 4 bases and J by 7 bases, and 13 bases separated the two germline ends. The CDR3 contains 14 residues. DNA for the CDR3: TGTGCCAGCAGCTCGACGAGTTCATTCGGGGAGCTGTTTTTT. Protein sequence: CASSSTSSFGELFF.

The chain carries TRBV27 and TRBJ2-5, with a possible D match to TRBD2 (6 bases). The germline gives CDR1 MNHEY, CDR2 SMNVEV (reference sequence). The CDR3 spans 17 residues. The ends were cut back, 5 bases at V and 5 bases at J, with 24 bases in the middle. CDR3 in DNA: TGTGCCAGCAGTGGGGGTCGGGGACTGGGGCCTCTTGAGACCCAGTACTTC. This encodes CASSGGRGLGPLETQYF.

The rearrangement links TRBV20-1 to TRBJ2-1; D is possibly TRBD2 (6 bases). V was pared by 1 base and J by 2 bases, with 18 bases between. Per the germline V gene, CDR1 is DFQATT and CDR2 is SNEGSKA (reference sequence). The CDR3 totals 17 residues. CDR3 sequence (DNA): TGCAGTGCTAGAGGGGCGATGGAGGGGTTAGCCTACAATGAGCAGTTCTTC. This gives the protein CSARGAMEGLAYNEQFF.

At least ten counts were recorded for this clonotype. This chain joins TRBV12-3 or TRBV12-4 and TRBJ2-7; no definite D call. V was shortened by 3 bases and J by 7 bases, with 13 bases between the two germline ends. CDR3 length: 13 residues. CDR3 DNA: TGTGCCAGCAGTTTGGAAACCCCGGGTGAGCAGTACTTC. This gives the protein CASSLETPGEQYF.

The rearrangement joins TRBV5-1 to TRBJ1-1; D is possibly TRBD1 (6 bases). Germline CDR1 reads SGHRS; CDR2 reads YFSETQ. The CDR3 contains 14 residues. Trimming pared 6 bases from V and 3 bases from J, leaving 15 bases between. CDR3 loop: CASKRGALDTEAFF. The CDR3 DNA is TGCGCCAGCAAGCGGGGGGCGCTGGACACTGAAGCTTTCTTT.

This clonotype came up many times. V gene TRBV19 combines with J gene TRBJ1-5, with TRBD1 as a possible D gene (6 bases). There are 15 residues in the CDR3. Trimming removed 3 bases at V and 10 bases at J, with 19 bases between. Germline CDR1 reads LNHDA; CDR2 reads SQIVND (reference sequence). Written as DNA, the CDR3 is TGTGCCAGTAGTATCGGGGTAGGGGGGAATGTTCCCCAGCATTTT. It yields the protein CASSIGVGGNVPQHF.

This chain joins TRBV20-1 and TRBJ1-6; unclear D gene. The CDR3 has 15 residues. Trimming shortened V by 6 bases and J by 6 bases, and 18 bases separated the two germline ends. Germline values: CDR1 DFQATT, CDR2 SNEGSKA (reference sequence). The CDR3 coding sequence is TGCAGTGCGAGGCGCCCTGGGCAGCCTAATTCACCCCTCCACTTT. It yields the protein CSARRPGQPNSPLHF.

Of note for this clonotype: A much larger clone is a single base away; this may be a read error. V gene TRBV10-1 combines with J gene TRBJ2-3; D not certain. From germline, CDR1 is WNHNN and CDR2 SYGVQD (reference sequence). This CDR3 contains 13 residues. CDR3 region: CARSETAADTQYF. Written as DNA, the CDR3 is TGCGCCAGAAGTGAGACGGCAGCAGATACGCAGTATTTT.

The rearrangement uses TRBV20-1 and TRBJ1-4; possibly TRBD1 for D (6 bases). This CDR3 spans 15 amino acids. Germline V CDR1 and CDR2: DFQATT, SNEGSKA (reference sequence). The V gene lost 1 base and the J gene lost 7 bases, with 16 bases spanning the gap. The CDR3 DNA reads TGCAGTGCTAGAGCGACAGGTGAACGGGGTGAAAAACTGTTTTTT. As protein: CSARATGERGEKLFF.

The V gene is TRBV11-2, the J gene TRBJ2-7; no firm D call. The CDR3 runs 14 residues. V dropped 5 bases and J dropped 7 bases, with 18 bases sitting between them. Germline V gene data show CDR1 as SGHAT and CDR2 as FQNNGV. The CDR3 DNA sequence: TGTGCCAGCAGCCCAAACGAGGCTTTAGGGGAGCAGTACTTC. Its translation: CASSPNEALGEQYF. Complete variable domain (other parts from reference TRBV11-2 and TRBJ2-7): EAGVAQSPRYKIIEKRQSVAFWCNPISGHATLYWYQQILGQGPKLLIQFQNNGVVDDSQLPKDRFSAERLKGVDSTLKIQPAKLEDSAVYLCASSPNEALGEQYFGPGTRLTVT.

This clonotype was counted only a few times. The rearrangement links TRBV29-1 to TRBJ1-4, with D uncertain. V was clipped by 7 bases and J by 3 bases, with 12 bases between them. The CDR3 is 13 residues long. CDR1 and CDR2 (germline): SQVTM, ANQGSEA. The CDR3 is CSAAVWANEKLFF. CDR3 nucleotides: TGCAGCGCGGCCGTCTGGGCTAATGAAAAACTGTTTTTT.

This clonotype was picked up many times. The rearrangement joins TRBV5-1 to TRBJ1-1, with 7 positions matching TRBD1. The CDR3 spans 17 residues. V was clipped by 3 bases and J by 4 bases; unmatched bases: 15. Germline V gene lookup returns CDR1 SGHRS and CDR2 YFSETQ. CDR3 in amino acids: CASSWGNRQGSGTEAFF. The CDR3 region has the DNA TGCGCCAGCAGCTGGGGTAACCGACAGGGATCGGGCACTGAAGCTTTCTTT.

This clonotype was recorded many times. The chain has TRBV27 and TRBJ1-4, with 8 bases fitting TRBD1. Germline loops: CDR1 MNHEY, CDR2 SMNVEV (reference sequence). This CDR3 has 15 residues. Trimming cost V 6 bases and J 4 bases; bases outside gene matches: 7. CDR3 protein: CASSLNRGYNEKLFF. CDR3 DNA sequence: TGTGCCAGCAGCCTCAACAGGGGGTATAATGAAAAACTGTTTTTT.

The CDR3 coding sequence is TGTGCCGGGGGACTAGCTCTCGACGAGCAGTACTTC. Translating it yields CAGGLALDEQYF. V usage is TRBV30 and J usage is TRBJ2-7; 9 bases fit TRBD2. V dropped 8 bases and J dropped 5; count of bases not matched to a gene: 7. This CDR3 contains 12 residues. Per germline, CDR1 GTSNPN and CDR2 SVGIG (reference sequence).

The chain uses TRBV20-1 and TRBJ2-7, with D perhaps being TRBD1 or TRBD2 (5 bases each). Germline V CDR1 and CDR2: DFQATT, SNEGSKA (reference sequence). Trimming cost V 3 bases and J 4 bases, with 10 bases left between them. CDR3 length equals 12 residues. The CDR3, as DNA: TGCAGTGCTAGTGGGACCTCTTACGAGCAGTACTTC. Translated, it gives CSASGTSYEQYF.

The chain recombines TRBV7-9 with TRBJ2-1; D uncertain. The CDR3 has 14 amino acids. Between the trimmed V and J ends, which lost 1 base and 7 bases, there was a span of 11 bases. Germline lookup yields CDR1 SEHNR and CDR2 FQNEAQ (reference sequence). For the CDR3, the DNA is TGTGCCAGCAGCTTAGGTTTAGTTGCTAATGAGCAGTTCTTC. Translating gives CASSLGLVANEQFF.